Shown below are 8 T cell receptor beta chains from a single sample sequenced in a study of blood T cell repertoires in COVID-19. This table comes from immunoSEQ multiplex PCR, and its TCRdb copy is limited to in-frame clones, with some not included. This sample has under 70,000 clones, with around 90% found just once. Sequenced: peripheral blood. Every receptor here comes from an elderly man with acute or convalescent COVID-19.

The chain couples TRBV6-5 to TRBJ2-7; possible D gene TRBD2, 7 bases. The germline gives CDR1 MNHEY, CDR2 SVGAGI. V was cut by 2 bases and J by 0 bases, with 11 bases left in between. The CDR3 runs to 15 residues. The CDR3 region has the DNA TGTGCCAGCAGTTACGGACTAGGGGGCTCCTACGAGCAGTACTTC. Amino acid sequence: CASSYGLGGSYEQYF.

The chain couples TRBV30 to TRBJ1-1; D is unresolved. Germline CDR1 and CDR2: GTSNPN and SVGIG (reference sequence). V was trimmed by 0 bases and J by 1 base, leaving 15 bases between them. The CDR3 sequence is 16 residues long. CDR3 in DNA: TGTGCCTGGAGTGTACAAAGTGCGGCCAGGAACACTGAAGCTTTCTTT. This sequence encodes CAWSVQSAARNTEAFF.

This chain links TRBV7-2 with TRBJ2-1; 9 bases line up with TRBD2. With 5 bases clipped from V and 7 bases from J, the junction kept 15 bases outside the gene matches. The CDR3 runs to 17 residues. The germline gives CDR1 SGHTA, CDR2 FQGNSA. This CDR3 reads CASSPKGLAIMLNEQFF. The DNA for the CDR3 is TGTGCCAGCAGCCCAAAAGGACTAGCGATTATGTTGAATGAGCAGTTCTTC.

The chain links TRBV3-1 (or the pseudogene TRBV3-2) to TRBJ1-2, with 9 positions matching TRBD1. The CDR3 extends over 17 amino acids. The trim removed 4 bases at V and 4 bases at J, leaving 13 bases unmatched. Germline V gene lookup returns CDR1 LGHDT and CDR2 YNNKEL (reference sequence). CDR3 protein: CASSPRTYRGRGYGYTF. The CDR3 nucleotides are TGTGCCAGCAGCCCAAGAACATACAGGGGGCGCGGCTATGGCTACACCTTC.

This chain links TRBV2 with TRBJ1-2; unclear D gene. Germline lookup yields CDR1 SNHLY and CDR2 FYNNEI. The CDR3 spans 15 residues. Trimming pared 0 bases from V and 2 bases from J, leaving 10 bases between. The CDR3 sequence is CASSEASRFNYGYTF. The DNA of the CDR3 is TGTGCCAGCAGTGAAGCGAGCCGGTTCAACTATGGCTACACCTTC.

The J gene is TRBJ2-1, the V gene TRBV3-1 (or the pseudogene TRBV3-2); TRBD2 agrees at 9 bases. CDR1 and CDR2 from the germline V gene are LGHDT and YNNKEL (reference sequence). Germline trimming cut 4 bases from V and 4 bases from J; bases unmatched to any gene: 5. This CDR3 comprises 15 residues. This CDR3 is CASSLAGDPYNEQFF. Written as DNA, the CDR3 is TGTGCCAGCAGCCTAGCGGGGGACCCTTACAATGAGCAGTTCTTC.

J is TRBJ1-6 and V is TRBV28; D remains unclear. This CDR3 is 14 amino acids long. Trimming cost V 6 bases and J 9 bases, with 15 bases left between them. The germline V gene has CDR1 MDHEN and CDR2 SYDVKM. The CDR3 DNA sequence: TGTGCCAGCAGACCACAGACCGCAGGTTCACCCCTCCACTTT. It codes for CASRPQTAGSPLHF. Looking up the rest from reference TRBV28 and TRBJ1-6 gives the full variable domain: DVKVTQSSRYLVKRTGEKVFLECVQDMDHENMFWYRQDPGLGLRLIYFSYDVKMKEKGDIPEGYSVSREKKERFSLILESASTNQTSMYLCASRPQTAGSPLHFGNGTRLTVT.

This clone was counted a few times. The chain's CDR3 is CSGGLYNEQFF. CDR3 nucleotide sequence: TGCAGCGGGGGACTCTACAATGAGCAGTTCTTC. V is TRBV20-1 and J is TRBJ2-1, with a weak D call TRBD2 (6 bases). Per the germline V gene, CDR1 is DFQATT and CDR2 is SNEGSKA (reference sequence). CDR3 size: 11 residues.